This T cell receptor beta chain was identified in a study of tumor and adjacent non-tumor tissue in lung cancer. About the research overall: Aged about 30 to 85 years, patients included 9 to 11 men and five or six women with stage I to III disease.

Three rounds of nested PCR, following a modified ARM-PCR protocol, produced the TCRbeta library. TCRdb ran MiXCR on the multiplex PCR reads and lists one entry per CDR3 protein. The profile shows under 150,000 distinct CDR3 sequences, roughly 70% of them singletons. RNA was extracted from bulk tissue without any cell sorting. Sequencing was performed on lung tumor tissue. This sequence originates from a man aged 55 to 70 with small cell lung cancer.

The CDR3 DNA sequence: TGTGCCAGCAGCCCTCACATGGTGTTCGAGCAGTACTTC. Translation gives CASSPHMVFEQYF. The chain is built from TRBV11-1 and TRBJ2-7, with D hard to call. Trimming removed 5 bases from V and 6 bases from J, with 14 bases in between. The length of the CDR3 is 13 residues. Germline V gives CDR1 SGHAT, CDR2 FQDESV (reference sequence).